The clone carrying this T cell receptor beta chain has ten or more counts. Its antigen is unknown. The sample belongs to a study of T cell repertoires in cytomegalovirus infection. J lost 7 bases, V lost 6 bases, and 28 bases had no gene match. The CDR3 length is 20 residues. Using its own MiXCR run on the reads, TCRdb lists one record per CDR3 protein. The repertoire consists of 250,000 to 300,000 distinct CDR3 sequences, with roughly a fifth occurring once and the leading ten covering about 20%. This receptor was identified in a human donor in good health (CMV status not recorded). Some clones in this sample may be carry-over from other donors' samples. V gene TRBV12-3 or TRBV12-4 combines with J gene TRBJ1-2; 8 positions match TRBD1. This sample comprised cultured PBMCs, obtained from culture after CMV antigen stimulation. CDR3 protein: CASRKRGRGLILPLTGGYTF. CDR3 sequence (DNA): TGTGCCAGCAGGAAACGGGGCAGGGGGCTCATCCTCCCCTTAACAGGTGGCTACACCTTC.